Sample share makes the clone carrying this T cell receptor beta chain medium-sized. Via MiXCR, TCRdb re-called the PCR reads, giving one row per CDR3 protein. The sample includes about 3,700 distinct CDR3 sequences, 11% to 15% of them seen just once. The sample comes from a study of tumor-infiltrating lymphocytes in oesophageal squamous cell carcinoma. V gave up 4 bases and J gave up 5 bases, with 8 bases separating them. Germline lookup yields CDR1 ENHRY and CDR2 SYGVKD. The CDR3 has 13 residues. The chain couples TRBV10-3 to TRBJ1-4, with D possibly being TRBD1 (6 bases). The sequence was collected from a male donor with esophageal squamous cell carcinoma. Sequenced material: esophageal tumor tissue. The CDR3 sequence: CAISGGHNEKLFF. The CDR3 nucleotides are TGTGCCATCAGTGGGGGACACAATGAAAAACTGTTTTTT.